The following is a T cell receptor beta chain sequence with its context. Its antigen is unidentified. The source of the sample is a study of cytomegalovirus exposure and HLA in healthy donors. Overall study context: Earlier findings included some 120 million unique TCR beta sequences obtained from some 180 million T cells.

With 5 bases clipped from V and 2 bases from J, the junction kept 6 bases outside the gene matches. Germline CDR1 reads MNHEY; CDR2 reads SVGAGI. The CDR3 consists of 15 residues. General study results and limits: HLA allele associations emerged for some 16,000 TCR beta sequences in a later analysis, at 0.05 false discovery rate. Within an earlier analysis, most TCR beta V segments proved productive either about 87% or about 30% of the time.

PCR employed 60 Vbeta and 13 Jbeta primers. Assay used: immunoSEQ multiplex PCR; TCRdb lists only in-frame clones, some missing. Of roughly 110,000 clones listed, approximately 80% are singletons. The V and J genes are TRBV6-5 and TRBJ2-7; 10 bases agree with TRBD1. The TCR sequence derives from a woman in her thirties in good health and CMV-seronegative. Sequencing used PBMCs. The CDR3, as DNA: TGTGCCAGCAGTGTGGAGGGGACAGGGGCCTACGAGCAGTACTTC. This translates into CASSVEGTGAYEQYF.